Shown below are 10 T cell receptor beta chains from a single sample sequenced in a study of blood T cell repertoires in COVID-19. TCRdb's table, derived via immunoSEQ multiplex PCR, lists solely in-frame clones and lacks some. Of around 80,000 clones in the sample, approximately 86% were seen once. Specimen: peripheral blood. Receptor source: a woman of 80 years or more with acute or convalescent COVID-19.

DNA of the CDR3: TGTGCCAGCAGCCCGCAGGGACAGGAGTCCTACGAGCAGTACTTC. The encoded protein is CASSPQGQESYEQYF. The rearrangement joins TRBV7-2 to TRBJ2-7; TRBD1 aligns across 8 bases. Germline loops: CDR1 SGHTA, CDR2 FQGNSA. The V gene end was trimmed by 5 bases and the J gene end by 1 base; junction bases not matched to a gene: 7. The CDR3 runs 15 residues.

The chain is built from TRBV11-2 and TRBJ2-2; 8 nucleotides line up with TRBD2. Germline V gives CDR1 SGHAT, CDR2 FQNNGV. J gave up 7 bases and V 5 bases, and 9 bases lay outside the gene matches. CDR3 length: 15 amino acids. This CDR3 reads CASSRVRGGVGELFF. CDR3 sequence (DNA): TGTGCCAGCAGCCGAGTCCGGGGGGGGGTCGGGGAGCTGTTTTTT.

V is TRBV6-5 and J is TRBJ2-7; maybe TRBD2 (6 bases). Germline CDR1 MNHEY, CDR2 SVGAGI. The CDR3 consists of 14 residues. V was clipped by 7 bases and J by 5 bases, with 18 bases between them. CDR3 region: CASTTPGVGHEQYF. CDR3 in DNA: TGTGCCAGCACCACACCGGGGGTCGGGCACGAGCAGTACTTC.

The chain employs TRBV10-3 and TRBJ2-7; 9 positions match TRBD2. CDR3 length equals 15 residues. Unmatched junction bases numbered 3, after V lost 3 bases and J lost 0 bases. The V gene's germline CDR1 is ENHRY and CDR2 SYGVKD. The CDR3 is CAISEGAGGSYEQYF. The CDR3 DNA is TGTGCCATCAGTGAAGGAGCGGGGGGCTCCTACGAGCAGTACTTC.

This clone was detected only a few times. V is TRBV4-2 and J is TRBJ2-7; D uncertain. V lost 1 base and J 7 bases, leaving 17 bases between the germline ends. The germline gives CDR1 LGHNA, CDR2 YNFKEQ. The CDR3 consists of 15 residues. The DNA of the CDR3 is TGTGCCAGCAGCCAAGGAGACCCTAATCGGAGAGAGCAGTACTTC. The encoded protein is CASSQGDPNRREQYF.

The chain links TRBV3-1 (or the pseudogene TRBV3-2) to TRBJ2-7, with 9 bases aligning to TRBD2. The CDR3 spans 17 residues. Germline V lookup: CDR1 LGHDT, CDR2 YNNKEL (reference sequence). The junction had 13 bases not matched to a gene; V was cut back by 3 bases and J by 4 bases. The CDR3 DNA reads TGTGCCAGCAGCCAGTGGGTGGGTAGCGGGAGAGCATACGAGCAGTACTTC. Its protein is CASSQWVGSGRAYEQYF.

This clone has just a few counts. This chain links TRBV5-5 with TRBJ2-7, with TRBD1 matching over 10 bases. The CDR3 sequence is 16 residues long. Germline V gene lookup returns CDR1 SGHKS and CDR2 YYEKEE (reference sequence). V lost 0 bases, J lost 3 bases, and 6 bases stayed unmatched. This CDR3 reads CASSLAGTGVYYEQYF. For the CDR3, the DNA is TGTGCCAGCAGCTTGGCCGGGACAGGGGTTTACTACGAGCAGTACTTC. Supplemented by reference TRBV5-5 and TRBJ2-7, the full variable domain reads DAGVTQSPTHLIKTRGQQVTLRCSPISGHKSVSWYQQVLGQGPQFIFQYYEKEERGRGNFPDRFSARQFPNYSSELNVNALLLGDSALYLCASSLAGTGVYYEQYFGPGTRLTVT.

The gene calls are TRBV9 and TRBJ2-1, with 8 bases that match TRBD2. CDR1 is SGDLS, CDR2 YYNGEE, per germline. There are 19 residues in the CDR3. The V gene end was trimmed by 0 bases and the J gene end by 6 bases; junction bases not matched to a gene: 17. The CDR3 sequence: CASSVGPSGGSRGINEQFF. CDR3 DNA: TGTGCCAGCAGCGTAGGACCATCGGGAGGGTCCCGAGGGATCAATGAGCAGTTCTTC.

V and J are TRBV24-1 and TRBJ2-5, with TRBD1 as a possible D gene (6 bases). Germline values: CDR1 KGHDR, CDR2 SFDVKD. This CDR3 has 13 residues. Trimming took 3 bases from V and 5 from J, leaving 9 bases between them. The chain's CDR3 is CATSDGGRETQYF. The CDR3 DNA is TGTGCCACCAGTGATGGGGGCCGGGAGACCCAGTACTTC.

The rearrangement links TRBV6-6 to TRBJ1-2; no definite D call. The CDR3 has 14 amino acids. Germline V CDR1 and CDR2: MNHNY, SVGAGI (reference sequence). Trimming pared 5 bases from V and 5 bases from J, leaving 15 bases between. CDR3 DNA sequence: TGTGCCAGCAGTGACCTCGGGAGATCGTATGGCTACACCTTC. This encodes CASSDLGRSYGYTF.